Shown below are 16 T cell receptor beta chains from a single sample sequenced in a study of OX40 agonist ivuxolimab in advanced cancers. Produced via immunoSEQ multiplex PCR; TCRdb's table is partial and in-frame only. The data show under 80,000 clones, just over 85% seen once. Sequenced here: CD4+ or CD8+ T cells sorted from blood, sampled in a trial of the OX40 agonist ivuxolimab. Every receptor here comes from an adult with an advanced solid tumor such as melanoma, head and neck, liver or kidney cancer.

J is TRBJ2-3 and V is TRBV27; unclear D gene. Germline lookup yields CDR1 MNHEY and CDR2 SMNVEV (reference sequence). The CDR3 length is 14 residues. Between the trimmed V and J ends, which lost 4 bases and 1 base, there was a span of 9 bases. The DNA for the CDR3 is TGTGCCAGCAGTTCCTCGAAGCGCACAGATACGCAGTATTTT. As protein: CASSSSKRTDTQYF.

The chain links TRBV10-1 to TRBJ2-5; D is possibly TRBD2 (6 bases). Trimming shortened V by 3 bases and J by 5 bases, and 16 bases separated the two germline ends. The CDR3 is 15 amino acids. The germline V gene has CDR1 WNHNN and CDR2 SYGVQD (reference sequence). The CDR3: CASSEKSGYEETQYF. DNA for the CDR3: TGCGCCAGCAGTGAAAAAAGCGGGTATGAGGAGACCCAGTACTTC.

The V call is TRBV10-3, the J call TRBJ2-3; 10 bases map to TRBD2. Germline V gene lookup returns CDR1 ENHRY and CDR2 SYGVKD. V shed 4 bases, J shed 5 bases, and the junction held 6 bases outside the gene matches. CDR3 length: 15 amino acids. CDR3 sequence: CAISVTSGTGDTQYF. CDR3 coding DNA: TGTGCCATCAGTGTTACTAGCGGGACTGGAGATACGCAGTATTTT.

J is TRBJ2-6 and V is TRBV19; TRBD1 agrees at 8 bases. V lost 8 bases and J lost 2; bases outside the gene matches: 5. The length of the CDR3 is 15 residues. CDR1 and CDR2 from the germline V gene are LNHDA and SQIVND (reference sequence). The chain's CDR3 is CASETGAAGANVLTF. CDR3 bases: TGTGCCAGTGAGACAGGGGCGGCTGGGGCCAACGTCCTGACTTTC.

The rearrangement uses TRBV30 and TRBJ1-5; 7 bases agree with TRBD1. Germline CDR1 and CDR2: GTSNPN and SVGIG (reference sequence). J was trimmed by 9 bases and V by 1 base; bases with no gene match: 9. This CDR3 region has 14 residues. The CDR3 nucleotides read TGTGCCTGGAGTGGGGACAGTGAGCCATGGCCCCAGCATTTT. Translation gives CAWSGDSEPWPQHF.

This clone was detected a few times. The rearrangement links TRBV20-1 to TRBJ1-2; D is ambiguous. V lost 0 bases, J lost 9 bases, and 5 bases lay in between. The CDR3 contains 10 residues. Germline V gives CDR1 DFQATT, CDR2 SNEGSKA (reference sequence). The CDR3 is CSARDDSYTF. The CDR3 DNA reads TGCAGTGCTAGAGATGACAGCTACACCTTC.

This clone appeared a single time. The CDR3 nucleotides read TGTGCCAGCAGGTCGCGGACCGTACACTCCTACAATGAGCAGTTCTTC. As protein: CASRSRTVHSYNEQFF. This chain joins TRBV7-9 and TRBJ2-1; no reliable D call. V dropped 6 bases and J dropped 0 bases, with 15 bases sitting between them. The germline CDR1 and CDR2 sequences are SEHNR and FQNEAQ (reference sequence). This CDR3 region has 16 residues.

This chain links TRBV5-8 with TRBJ2-5; unclear D gene. The CDR3 length is 11 residues. V was pared by 1 base and J by 7 bases, with 5 bases between. The germline CDR1 and CDR2 sequences are SGHTS and YDEGEE. The CDR3 here is CASSLRGTQYF. The CDR3 region has the DNA TGTGCCAGCAGCTTGCGAGGGACCCAGTACTTC.

The V call is TRBV5-1, the J call TRBJ2-3; 10 nucleotides line up with TRBD2. Unmatched junction bases numbered 5, after V lost 2 bases and J lost 5 bases. The germline gives CDR1 SGHRS, CDR2 YFSETQ. There are 15 residues in the CDR3. The CDR3: CASSFTGTSVDTQYF. The DNA of the CDR3 is TGCGCCAGCAGCTTTACCGGGACTAGCGTAGATACGCAGTATTTT.

The chain carries TRBV6-5 and TRBJ1-1; D perhaps matches TRBD1 (5 bases). V lost 5 bases and J lost 2, with 12 bases in between. The germline CDR1 and CDR2 sequences are MNHEY and SVGAGI. This CDR3 contains 14 residues. In DNA, the CDR3 is TGTGCCAGCAGTACAAGGGACCGCAACACTGAAGCTTTCTTT. As protein: CASSTRDRNTEAFF.

J is TRBJ2-3 and V is TRBV18, with TRBD1 as a possible D gene (7 bases). CDR1 and CDR2 (germline): KGHSH, LQKENI. The CDR3 loop spans 15 amino acids. V lost 3 bases to trimming and J lost 3 bases, with 13 bases between them. CDR3 nucleotides: TGTGCCAGCTCACCGTCAGGGGGGTGGACAGATACGCAGTATTTT. Amino acid sequence: CASSPSGGWTDTQYF.

This chain connects TRBV30 to TRBJ2-2; weak D call: TRBD2 (5 bases). CDR3 length: 14 residues. The ends were cut back, 4 bases at V and 3 bases at J, with 12 bases in the middle. Germline V gene data show CDR1 as GTSNPN and CDR2 as SVGIG (reference sequence). Here the CDR3 DNA reads TGTGCCTGGAATCGCGGAGCGGACACCGGGGAGCTGTTTTTT. This codes for CAWNRGADTGELFF. The full variable domain, completed using reference TRBV30 and TRBJ2-2, is SQTIHQWPATLVQPVGSPLSLECTVEGTSNPNLYWYRQAAGRGLQLLFYSVGIGQISSEVPQNLSASRPQDRQFILSSKKLLLSDSGFYLCAWNRGADTGELFFGEGSRLTVL.

V is TRBV5-1 and J is TRBJ1-2; no definite D call. The CDR3 sequence is 13 residues long. V was clipped by 7 bases and J by 3 bases, with 13 bases between them. Germline V CDR1 and CDR2: SGHRS, YFSETQ. In nucleotides, the CDR3 is TGCGCCAGCGCCGAAGGGTCCTACTATGGCTACACCTTC. This codes for CASAEGSYYGYTF.

Only a few counts were recorded for this clone. The chain couples TRBV6-1 to TRBJ1-5; D remains unclear. Germline V lookup: CDR1 MNHNS, CDR2 SASEGT. This CDR3 spans 13 amino acids. With 5 bases removed from V and 4 bases from J, the gap between germline ends came to 9 bases. CDR3 DNA: TGTGCCAGCAGTCCTGTCCTTAATCAGCCCCAGCATTTT. Its protein is CASSPVLNQPQHF.

The chain links TRBV4-2 to TRBJ2-1, with 13 nucleotides matching TRBD2. This CDR3 is 16 amino acids long. Germline V gene lookup returns CDR1 LGHNA and CDR2 YNFKEQ. The V segment lost 0 bases and the J segment 6 bases; nucleotides outside the gene matches: 2. In DNA, the CDR3 is TGTGCCAGCAGCCAAGAAGGACTAGCGGGGGCCAATGAGCAGTTCTTC. This gives the protein CASSQEGLAGANEQFF.

CDR3 region: CASSEGMWQPQHF. CDR3 DNA: TGTGCCAGCAGTGAAGGAATGTGGCAGCCCCAGCATTTT. The J gene is TRBJ1-5, the V gene TRBV6-1; no reliable D call. CDR3 length: 13 amino acids. The V end lost 1 base, the J end lost 7 bases, and 8 bases lay between the germline ends. Looked up from germline, CDR1 is MNHNS and CDR2 is SASEGT.